This T cell receptor beta chain was profiled in a study of T cell clonotyping in hematopoietic cell transplantation. General study findings and limits: CD4 and CD8 repertoire contributions could not be separated without sorting.

Trimming cost V 4 bases and J 2 bases; bases outside gene matches: 3. This CDR3 comprises 16 residues. The V gene's germline CDR1 is SGHTA and CDR2 FQGNSA. Turning to this clone: Its antigen is undetermined.

Using immunoSEQ multiplex PCR, the repertoire was profiled, and TCRdb retains in-frame clones only, with some absent. There are about 43,000 clones in the sample; about 85% occur only once, and approximately 3% lies in the top ten. Described time point: recipient sample about 28 days before transplant, after cytoreduction. This chain joins TRBV7-2 and TRBJ2-3; 13 bases match TRBD2. This specimen consisted of peripheral blood mononuclear cells, obtained before stem cell transplant. The clonotype originates from a man in his sixties with acute myeloid leukemia. Some clones in this sample may be carry-over from other donors' samples. Written as DNA, the CDR3 is TGTGCCAGCAGCTACGGACTAGCGGGGGTCACAGATACGCAGTATTTT. As protein: CASSYGLAGVTDTQYF.